This T cell receptor beta chain is drawn from a study of CD8 T cells in ankylosing spondylitis. TCR beta libraries were made by quantitative 5'-RACE with molecular barcodes. TCRdb redid the calling of the 5' RACE reads with MiXCR, one entry per CDR3 protein. The sample lists about 180,000 distinct CDR3 sequences; approximately 9.9% were seen once. Study-level results: Enrichment of disease-linked clones was reportedly significant in matched ankylosing spondylitis synovial fluid. Disease-linked clones had a CD8+ phenotype and relatively low frequency in peripheral blood. Reactive arthritis synovial fluid and blood previously showed some of these motif variants.

This clonotype was picked up a small number of times. What it binds is not known. The sequence was collected from a female donor with ankylosing spondylitis or in good health (not recorded which). The sample was blood, either unsorted or a sorted T cell fraction (not recorded which).

CDR3 in amino acids: CASSLEGQGLYEQYF. CDR3 bases: TGTGCCAGCAGTTTGGAGGGACAGGGGCTTTACGAGCAGTACTTC. The chain combines TRBV27 with TRBJ2-7; TRBD1 aligns across 10 bases. Germline V gene sequence: CDR1 MNHEY, CDR2 SMNVEV (reference sequence). CDR3 size: 15 residues. The V and J ends lost 3 bases and 4 bases, in that order; junction bases with no gene match: 6.